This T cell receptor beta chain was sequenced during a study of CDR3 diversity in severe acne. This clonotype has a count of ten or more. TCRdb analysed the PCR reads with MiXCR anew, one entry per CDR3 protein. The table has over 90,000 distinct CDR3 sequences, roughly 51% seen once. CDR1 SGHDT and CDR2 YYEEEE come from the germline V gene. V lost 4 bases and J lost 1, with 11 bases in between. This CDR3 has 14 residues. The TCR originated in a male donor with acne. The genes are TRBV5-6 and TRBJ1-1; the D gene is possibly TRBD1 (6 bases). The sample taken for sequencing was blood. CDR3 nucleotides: TGTGCCAGCAGCCCGGGACACAGGAACACTGAAGCTTTCTTT. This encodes CASSPGHRNTEAFF.